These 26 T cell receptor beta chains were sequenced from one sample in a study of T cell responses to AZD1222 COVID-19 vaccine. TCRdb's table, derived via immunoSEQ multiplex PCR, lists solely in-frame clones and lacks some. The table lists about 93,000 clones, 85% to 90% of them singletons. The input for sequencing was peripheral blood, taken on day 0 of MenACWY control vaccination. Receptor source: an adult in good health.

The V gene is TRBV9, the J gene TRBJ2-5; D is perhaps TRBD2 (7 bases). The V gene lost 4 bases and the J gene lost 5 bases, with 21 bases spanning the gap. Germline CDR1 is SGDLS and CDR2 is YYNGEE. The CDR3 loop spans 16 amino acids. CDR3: CASSPGGRGRGETQYF. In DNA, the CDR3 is TGTGCCAGCAGCCCTGGAGGGCGGGGGCGCGGGGAGACCCAGTACTTC.

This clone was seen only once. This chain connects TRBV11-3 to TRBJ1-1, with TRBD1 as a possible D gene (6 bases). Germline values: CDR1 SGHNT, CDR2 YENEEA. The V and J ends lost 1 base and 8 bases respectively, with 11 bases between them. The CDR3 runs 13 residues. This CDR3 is CASSLARDREAFF. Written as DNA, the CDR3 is TGTGCCAGCAGCTTAGCCAGAGACAGGGAAGCTTTCTTT.

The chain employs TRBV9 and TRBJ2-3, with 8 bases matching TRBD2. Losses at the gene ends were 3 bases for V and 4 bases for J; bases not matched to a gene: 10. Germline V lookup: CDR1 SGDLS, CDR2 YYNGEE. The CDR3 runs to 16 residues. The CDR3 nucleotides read TGTGCCAGCAGCGAAGATAGCGGACTAGCCGCAGATACGCAGTATTTT. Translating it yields CASSEDSGLAADTQYF.

As DNA, the CDR3 is TGTGCCAGCAGCCAAGCCTCCAGGAATAACTATGGCTACACCTTC. This sequence encodes CASSQASRNNYGYTF. The V call is TRBV4-2, the J call TRBJ1-2; the D is unclear. The CDR3 sequence is 15 residues long. Germline loops: CDR1 LGHNA, CDR2 YNFKEQ. The V gene lost 1 base and the J gene lost 1 base, with 10 bases spanning the gap.

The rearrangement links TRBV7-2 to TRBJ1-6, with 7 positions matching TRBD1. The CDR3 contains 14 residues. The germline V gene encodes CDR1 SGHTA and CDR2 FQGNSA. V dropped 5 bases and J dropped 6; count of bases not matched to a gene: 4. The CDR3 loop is CASSQGVVNSPLHF. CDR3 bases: TGTGCCAGCAGCCAGGGGGTAGTTAATTCACCCCTCCACTTT.

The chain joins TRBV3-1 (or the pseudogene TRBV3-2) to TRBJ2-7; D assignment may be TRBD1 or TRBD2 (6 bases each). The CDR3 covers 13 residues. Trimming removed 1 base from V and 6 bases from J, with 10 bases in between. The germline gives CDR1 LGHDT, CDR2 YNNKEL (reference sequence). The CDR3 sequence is CASSQGGASEQYF. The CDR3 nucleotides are TGTGCCAGCAGCCAAGGGGGGGCCTCCGAGCAGTACTTC.

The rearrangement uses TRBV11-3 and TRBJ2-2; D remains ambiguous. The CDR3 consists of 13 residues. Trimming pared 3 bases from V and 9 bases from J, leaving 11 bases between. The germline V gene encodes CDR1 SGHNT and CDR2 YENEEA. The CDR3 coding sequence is TGTGCCAGCAGCTTTTCCCGGACCAGGGAGCTGTTTTTT. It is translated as CASSFSRTRELFF.

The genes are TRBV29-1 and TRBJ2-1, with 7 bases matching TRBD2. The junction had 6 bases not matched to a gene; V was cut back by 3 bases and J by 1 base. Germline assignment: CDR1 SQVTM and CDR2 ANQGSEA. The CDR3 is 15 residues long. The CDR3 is CSVESVGGSYNEQFF. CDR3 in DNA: TGCAGCGTTGAGAGTGTGGGAGGGTCCTACAATGAGCAGTTCTTC.

Here the CDR3 reads CASSLGVSSYEQYF. For the CDR3, the DNA is TGTGCCAGCAGCTTGGGCGTCAGCTCCTACGAGCAGTACTTC. This sequence joins TRBV5-6 and TRBJ2-7; no reliable D call. CDR3 size: 14 residues. The V and J ends lost 0 bases and 0 bases respectively, with 7 bases between them. The V gene's germline CDR1 is SGHDT and CDR2 YYEEEE.

Here the CDR3 DNA reads TGTGCCAGCAGCTTGGCTCTGACAACCTACACTGAAGCTTTCTTT. It is translated as CASSLALTTYTEAFF. The V call is TRBV5-6, the J call TRBJ1-1; D gene unclear. The CDR3 sequence is 15 residues long. Trimming pared 0 bases from V and 3 bases from J, leaving 12 bases between. Germline V gene data show CDR1 as SGHDT and CDR2 as YYEEEE.

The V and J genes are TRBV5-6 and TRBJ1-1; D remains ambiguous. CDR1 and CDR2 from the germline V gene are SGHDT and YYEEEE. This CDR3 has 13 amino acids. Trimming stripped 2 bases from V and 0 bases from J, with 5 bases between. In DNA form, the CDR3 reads TGTGCCAGCAGCTTAAATCTGAACACTGAAGCTTTCTTT. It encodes CASSLNLNTEAFF.

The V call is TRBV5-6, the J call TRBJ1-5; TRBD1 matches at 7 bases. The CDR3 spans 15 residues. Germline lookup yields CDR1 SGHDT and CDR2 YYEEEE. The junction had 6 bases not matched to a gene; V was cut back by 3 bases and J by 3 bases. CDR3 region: CASSYPTGPNQPQHF. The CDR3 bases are TGTGCCAGCAGCTACCCGACAGGGCCCAATCAGCCCCAGCATTTT.

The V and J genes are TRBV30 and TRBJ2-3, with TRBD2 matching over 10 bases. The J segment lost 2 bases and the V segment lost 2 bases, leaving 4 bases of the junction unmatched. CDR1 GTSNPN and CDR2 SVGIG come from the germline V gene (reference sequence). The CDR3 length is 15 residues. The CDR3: CAWSLSGGATDTQYF. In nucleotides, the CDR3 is TGTGCCTGGAGTTTAAGCGGGGGGGCCACAGATACGCAGTATTTT.

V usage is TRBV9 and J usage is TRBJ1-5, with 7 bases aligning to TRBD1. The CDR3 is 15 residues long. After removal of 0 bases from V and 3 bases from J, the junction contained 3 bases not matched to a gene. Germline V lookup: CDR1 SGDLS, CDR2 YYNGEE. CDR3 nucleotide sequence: TGTGCCAGCAGCGTAGGGACAGGACTCAATCAGCCCCAGCATTTT. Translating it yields CASSVGTGLNQPQHF.

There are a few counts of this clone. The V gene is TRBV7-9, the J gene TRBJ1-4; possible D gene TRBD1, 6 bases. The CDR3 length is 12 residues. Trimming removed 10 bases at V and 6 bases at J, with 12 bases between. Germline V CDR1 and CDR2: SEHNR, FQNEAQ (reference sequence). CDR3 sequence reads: CATTGLDEKLFF. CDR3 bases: TGTGCCACAACAGGGCTCGATGAAAAACTGTTTTTT. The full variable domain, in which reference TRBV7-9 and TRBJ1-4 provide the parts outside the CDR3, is DTGVSQNPRHKITKRGQNVTFRCDPISEHNRLYWYRQTLGQGPEFLTYFQNEAQLEKSRLLSDRFSAERPKGSFSTLEIQRTEQGDSAMYLCATTGLDEKLFFGSGTQLSVL.

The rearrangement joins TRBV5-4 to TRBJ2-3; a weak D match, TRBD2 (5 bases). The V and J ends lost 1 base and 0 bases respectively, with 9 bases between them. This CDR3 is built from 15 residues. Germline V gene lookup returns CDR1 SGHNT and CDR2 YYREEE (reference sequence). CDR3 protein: CASSLRDPSTDTQYF. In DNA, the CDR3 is TGTGCCAGCAGCTTGCGGGATCCTAGCACAGATACGCAGTATTTT.

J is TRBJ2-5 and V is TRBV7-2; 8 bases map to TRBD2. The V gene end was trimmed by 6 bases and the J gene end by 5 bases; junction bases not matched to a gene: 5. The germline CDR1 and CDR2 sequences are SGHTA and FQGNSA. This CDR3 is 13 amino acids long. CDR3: CASRLAVGETQYF. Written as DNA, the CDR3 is TGTGCCAGCAGACTAGCGGTCGGTGAGACCCAGTACTTC.

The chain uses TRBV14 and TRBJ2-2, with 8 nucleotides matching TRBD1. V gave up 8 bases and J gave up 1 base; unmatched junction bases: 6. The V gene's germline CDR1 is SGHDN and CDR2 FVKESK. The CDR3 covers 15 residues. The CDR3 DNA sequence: TGTGCCAGCTCACCGGGACAGGAGAACACCGGGGAGCTGTTTTTT. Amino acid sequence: CASSPGQENTGELFF. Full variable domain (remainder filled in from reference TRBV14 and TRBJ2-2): EAGVTQFPSHSVIEKGQTVTLRCDPISGHDNLYWYRRVMGKEIKFLLHFVKESKQDESGMPNNRFLAERTGGTYSTLKVQPAELEDSGVYFCASSPGQENTGELFFGEGSRLTVL.

The CDR3 DNA reads TGTGCCAGCAGCACCCTGAGCGGTGCTAGCACAGATACGCAGTATTTT. Protein product: CASSTLSGASTDTQYF. The chain combines TRBV9 with TRBJ2-3; D is perhaps TRBD2 (5 bases). Trimming cost V 4 bases and J 0 bases, with 15 bases left between them. CDR1 is SGDLS, CDR2 YYNGEE, per germline. The CDR3 length is 16 residues.

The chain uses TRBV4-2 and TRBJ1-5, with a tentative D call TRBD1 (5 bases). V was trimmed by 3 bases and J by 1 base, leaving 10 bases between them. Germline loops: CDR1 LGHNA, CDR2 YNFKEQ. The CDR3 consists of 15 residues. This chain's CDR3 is CASSQTKGSNQPQHF. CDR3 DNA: TGTGCCAGCAGCCAGACAAAGGGGAGCAATCAGCCCCAGCATTTT.

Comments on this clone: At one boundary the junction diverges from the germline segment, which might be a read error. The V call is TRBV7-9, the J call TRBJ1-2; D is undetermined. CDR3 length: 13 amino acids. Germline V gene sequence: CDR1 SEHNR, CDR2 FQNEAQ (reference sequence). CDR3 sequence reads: CASTLTVNYGYTF. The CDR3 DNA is TGTGCCAGCACCTTAACAGTCAACTATGGCTACACCTTC.

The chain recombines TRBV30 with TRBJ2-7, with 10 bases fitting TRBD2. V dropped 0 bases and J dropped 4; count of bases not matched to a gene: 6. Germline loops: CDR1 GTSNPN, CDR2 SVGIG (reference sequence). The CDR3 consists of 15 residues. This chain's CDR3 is CAWSVKSSGGYEQYF. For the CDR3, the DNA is TGTGCCTGGAGTGTAAAGTCTAGCGGGGGATACGAGCAGTACTTC.

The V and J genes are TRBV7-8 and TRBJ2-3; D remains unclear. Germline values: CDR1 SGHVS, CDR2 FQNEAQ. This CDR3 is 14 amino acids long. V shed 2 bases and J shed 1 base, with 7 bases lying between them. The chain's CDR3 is CASSLTRRTDTQYF. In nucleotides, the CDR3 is TGTGCCAGCAGCTTAACCAGACGCACAGATACGCAGTATTTT.

The CDR3 sequence is CASSPSLRQGNGYTF. The CDR3 DNA sequence: TGTGCCAGCTCACCCTCATTGAGACAGGGTAATGGCTACACCTTC. The chain employs TRBV18 and TRBJ1-2, with 7 positions matching TRBD1. Trimming at V came to 3 bases and at J to 6 bases, leaving 10 bases not matched to a gene. Germline values: CDR1 KGHSH, CDR2 LQKENI. The CDR3 runs to 15 residues.

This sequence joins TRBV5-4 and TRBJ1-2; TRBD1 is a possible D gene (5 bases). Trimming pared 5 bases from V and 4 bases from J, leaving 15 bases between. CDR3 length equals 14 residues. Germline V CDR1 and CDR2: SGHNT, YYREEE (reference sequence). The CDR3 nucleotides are TGTGCCAGCAGGGAATCCCAGGGCCCCTATGGCTACACCTTC. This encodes CASRESQGPYGYTF.

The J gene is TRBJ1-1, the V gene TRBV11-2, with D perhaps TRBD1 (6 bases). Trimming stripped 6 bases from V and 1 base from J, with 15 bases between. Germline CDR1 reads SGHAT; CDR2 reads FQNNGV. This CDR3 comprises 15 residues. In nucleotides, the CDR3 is TGTGCCAGCAGGTTTGGAACAGGGAAGAACACTGAAGCTTTCTTT. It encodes CASRFGTGKNTEAFF. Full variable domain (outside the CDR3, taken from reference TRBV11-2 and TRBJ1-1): EAGVAQSPRYKIIEKRQSVAFWCNPISGHATLYWYQQILGQGPKLLIQFQNNGVVDDSQLPKDRFSAERLKGVDSTLKIQPAKLEDSAVYLCASRFGTGKNTEAFFGQGTRLTVV.